These T cell receptor beta chains were read from a single sample in a study of cytomegalovirus exposure and HLA in healthy donors. Only in-frame clones appear in the TCRdb table, and some are missing; sequencing was by immunoSEQ multiplex PCR. The sample has 80,000 or so clones; around 78% are singletons. Sequencing used PBMCs. The receptors shown here come from a man aged 40-55 years in good health and CMV-seronegative. CDR3s include the opening cysteine and the closing phenylalanine or tryptophan. The D gene is left open where the match is weak. Expanded clones are given a class, and other clones once, few, many or no size at all.

v_call	j_call	d_call	cdr3_length	clone_size	cdr3_nt	cdr3_aa
TRBV28	TRBJ2-2	-	14	-	TGTGCCAGCAGTTTATTCATGAACACCGGGGAGCTGTTTTTT	CASSLFMNTGELFF
TRBV29-1	TRBJ1-1	-	14	-	TGCAGCGTTGGACAACAGGGCATTAACACTGAAGCTTTCTTT	CSVGQQGINTEAFF
TRBV5-1	TRBJ2-7	-	16	-	TGCGCCAGCAGCTTGGGTGGGGCGCCGGGTCGGGACGAGCAGTACTTC	CASSLGGAPGRDEQYF
TRBV5-1	TRBJ2-5	TRBD1	15	-	TGCGCCAGCAGTCCCGGGACAGGGCCTGGAGAGACCCAGTACTTC	CASSPGTGPGETQYF
TRBV12-5	TRBJ2-7	-	17	-	TGTGCTAGTGGTTTGGTACAGGGGACTCCGAGCTCCTACGAGCAGTACTTC	CASGLVQGTPSSYEQYF
TRBV30	TRBJ2-5	TRBD1	15	-	TGTGCCTGGAGTCCCCGGACAGGGCCCCAAGAGACCCAGTACTTC	CAWSPRTGPQETQYF
TRBV11-2	TRBJ1-4	TRBD1	15	-	TGTGCCAGCAGCGCGGCGGGACAGATTAATGAAAAACTGTTTTTT	CASSAAGQINEKLFF
TRBV5-1	TRBJ2-3	-	15	-	TGCGCCAGCAGACGAGATCCTCCTAGCACAGATACGCAGTATTTT	CASRRDPPSTDTQYF
TRBV29-1	TRBJ1-3	-	14	-	TGCAGCGTTCGAACAGGATCCTCTGGAAACACCATATATTTT	CSVRTGSSGNTIYF
TRBV15	TRBJ2-1	TRBD2	16	-	TGTGCCACCAGCAGAGTGGGCGGGGGTTCCTACAATGAGCAGTTCTTC	CATSRVGGGSYNEQFF
TRBV5-4	TRBJ1-1	-	13	-	TGTGCCAGCAGCCAAGACCGGGACACCGAAGCTTTCTTT	CASSQDRDTEAFF
TRBV5-4	TRBJ1-1	-	14	-	TGTGCCAGCAGCCCGGGGGGGATGAACACTGAAGCTTTCTTT	CASSPGGMNTEAFF
TRBV5-1	TRBJ1-3	TRBD1	13	-	TGCGCCAGCAGCTTGGAGGGGGCAAACACCATATATTTT	CASSLEGANTIYF
TRBV5-1	TRBJ2-7	-	14	once	TGCGCCAGCAGCTTGAACCCCGGCGGCTACGAGCAGTACTTC	CASSLNPGGYEQYF
TRBV7-9	TRBJ1-2	-	13	once	TGTTCCAGCAGCTTAGGGAACAGCCCCGGCTACACCTTC	CSSSLGNSPGYTF
TRBV7-9	TRBJ2-1	-	15	-	TGTGCCAGCAGCGGTAACCCGGGGGCCTACAATGAGCAGTTCTTC	CASSGNPGAYNEQFF
TRBV7-2	TRBJ1-2	TRBD1	14	-	TGTGCCAGCAGCTTGACAGGGGACCGTTATGGCTACACCTTC	CASSLTGDRYGYTF
TRBV11-2	TRBJ2-5	-	16	-	TGTGCCAGCTCCCAGTCTCTGGGTGTCGGGGAAGAGACCCAGTACTTC	CASSQSLGVGEETQYF
TRBV19	TRBJ2-7	TRBD1	16	-	TGTGCCAGTAGTATTCAAAGACAGGGATCGGTCTACGAGCAGTACTTC	CASSIQRQGSVYEQYF
TRBV7-2	TRBJ1-1	TRBD1	16	few	TGTGCCAGCAGCTTGAACCAGGGGGCCCTGAGGACTGAAGCTTTCTTT	CASSLNQGALRTEAFF
TRBV5-1	TRBJ1-4	TRBD1	15	-	TGCGCCAGCAGCTTGACGACAGGGGGCCCTGAAAAACTGTTTTTT	CASSLTTGGPEKLFF
TRBV2	TRBJ1-2	-	13	-	TGTGCCAGCAGTGAGCGACAGGTTTATGGCTACACCTTC	CASSERQVYGYTF
TRBV7-3	TRBJ1-1	TRBD1	14	-	TGTGCCAGCAGCTTTCATCAGGGGGCAACTGAAGCTTTCTTT	CASSFHQGATEAFF
TRBV19	TRBJ2-1	TRBD2	15	-	TGTGCCAGTAGGGGTGGTAGCGGGGTTGGAAATGAGCAGTTCTTC	CASRGGSGVGNEQFF
TRBV14	TRBJ2-7	-	12	-	TGTGCCAGCAGCCAATCCGTCCGCGAGCAGTACTTC	CASSQSVREQYF
TRBV19	TRBJ1-2	TRBD1	14	few	TGTGCCAGCGAAGATTACAGGGGTGTCTATGGCTACCCCTTC	CASEDYRGVYGYPF
TRBV18	TRBJ2-7	TRBD1	15	once	TGTGCCAGCTCCGTGGGTAAGACAGGGGTCTACGAGCAGTACTTC	CASSVGKTGVYEQYF
TRBV13	TRBJ2-7	-	15	-	TGTGCCAGCAGCTTAGGCGGCGGTCCCATCTACGAGCAGTACTTC	CASSLGGGPIYEQYF
TRBV5-1	TRBJ1-2	-	15	-	TGCGCCAGCAGCTTCGGAGGGACGGAGAACTATGGCTACACCTTC	CASSFGGTENYGYTF
TRBV11-3	TRBJ2-2	TRBD1	15	-	TGTGCCAGCAGCCTCAGACAGGGTGGCACCGGGGAGCTGTTTTTT	CASSLRQGGTGELFF
TRBV7-2	TRBJ2-7	TRBD1	16	-	TGTGCCAGCAGCTTCCCCCGACAGGGCCTATCCTACGAGCAGTACTTC	CASSFPRQGLSYEQYF
TRBV5-1	TRBJ2-7	-	14	-	TGCGCCAGCAGCCCATACAGGGCCCACCACGAGCAGTACTTC	CASSPYRAHHEQYF
TRBV7-9	TRBJ2-7	TRBD2	14	-	TGTGCCAGCAGCAGCGGGACTAGCCTCGACGAGCAGTACTTC	CASSSGTSLDEQYF
TRBV30	TRBJ1-5	-	14	-	TGTGCCTGGAGTGTCGACAGTAGCAATCAGCCCCAGCATTTT	CAWSVDSSNQPQHF
TRBV5-1	TRBJ2-7	TRBD2	15	-	TGCGCCAGCAGCCCACTAGCGGGGGCTACCTACGAGCAGTACTTC	CASSPLAGATYEQYF
TRBV10-1	TRBJ2-3	-	16	once	TGCGCCAGCAGTGAGTGGGCAGTCCCGAGGGCAGATACGCAGTATTTT	CASSEWAVPRADTQYF
TRBV2	TRBJ2-7	-	18	-	TGTGCCAGCAGTGAAGCGGGGGTGGGGGCGACGGGGTCCTACGAGCAGTACTTC	CASSEAGVGATGSYEQYF
TRBV21-1	TRBJ2-3	-	16	-	TGTGCCAGCAGCAGGCTAGCGGGGGCCCTCACAGATACGCAGTATTTT	CASSRLAGALTDTQYF
TRBV7-9	TRBJ1-2	-	13	-	TGTGCCAGCAGCAACCTACAGGGAGTCGGCTACACCTTC	CASSNLQGVGYTF
TRBV4-1	TRBJ1-1	-	15	-	TGCGCCAGCAGCCATGTCATCAGGTGGGAGGGTGAAGCTTTCTTT	CASSHVIRWEGEAFF
TRBV29-1	TRBJ1-5	TRBD1	15	-	TGCAGCGTTCAGACAGGGGTATTTTATAATCAGCCCCAGCATTTT	CSVQTGVFYNQPQHF
TRBV5-1	TRBJ1-4	TRBD1	16	-	TGCGCCAGCAGCTCAGAAACAGGGGGCTCTGGTGAAAAACTGTTTTTT	CASSSETGGSGEKLFF
TRBV28	TRBJ1-4	-	16	-	TGTGCCAGCAGTAGAACGGACAGCCGAACCGGGGAAAAACTGTTTTTT	CASSRTDSRTGEKLFF
TRBV7-2	TRBJ1-6	-	16	-	TGTGCCAGCAGCTTAGGGTCAGGGTTGCTTAATTCACCCCTCCACTTT	CASSLGSGLLNSPLHF
TRBV4-1	TRBJ2-5	TRBD2	14	-	TGCGCCAGCAGCCTTACGGGGGGACAAGAGACCCAGTACTTC	CASSLTGGQETQYF
TRBV7-2	TRBJ1-2	-	15	-	TGTGCCAGCAGCTTAGCGGGGCGGGGACTCCGGGGCTACACCTTC	CASSLAGRGLRGYTF
TRBV2	TRBJ1-5	TRBD1	18	-	TGTGCCAGCAGATGGGGGACAGGGGGCGGATTGAGCAATCAGCCCCAGCATTTT	CASRWGTGGGLSNQPQHF
TRBV5-6	TRBJ1-2	-	12	few	TGTGCCAGCAGCTCAGGGGTCGAGGGCTACACCTTC	CASSSGVEGYTF
TRBV5-1	TRBJ1-1	-	13	-	TGCGCCAGCAGCTATCAGGGGCGCACTGAAGCTTTCTTT	CASSYQGRTEAFF